This entry is about one T cell receptor (beta chain). Its antigen is unidentified. The data stem from a study of CD4+ T cells in melanoma. General study results and limits: A reported correlation linked neoantigen-specific CD4+ T cells to CD8+, macrophage and B cell function. Neoantigen-specific CD4+ T cells in melanoma reportedly had diverse differentiation states.

The repertoire was sequenced with immunoSEQ multiplex PCR; TCRdb's copy has only in-frame clones and lacks some. The table has some 150,000 clones, 80% to 95% seen once. V lost 5 bases and J lost 10; bases outside the gene matches: 10. This CDR3 has 15 residues. The V gene's germline CDR1 is SGHAT and CDR2 FQNNGV. This clonotype was sampled from a human donor with melanoma. The chain combines TRBV11-2 with TRBJ1-6; 8 bases agree with TRBD1. The DNA of the CDR3 is TGTGCCAGCAGCGCTACTCAGGGGGCGGGATCACCCCTCCACTTT. As protein: CASSATQGAGSPLHF.